Listed below are T cell receptor beta chains from one sample, sequenced in a study of Graves' ophthalmopathy and Graves' hyperthyroidism. TCRdb reanalysed the multiplex PCR reads using MiXCR and keeps one entry per CDR3 protein. The data hold 600,000 to 950,000 distinct CDR3 sequences, with 35% to 50% observed a single time. The sample taken for sequencing was peripheral blood. These receptors originate from an adult man with Graves' ophthalmopathy. Both conserved end residues are part of each CDR3. The D gene is left open where the match is weak. Clone size is given for some rows only: seen once, a few or many times, or a class if the clone is expanded.

d_call j_call clone_size v_call cdr3_nt cdr3_aa
NA TRBJ1-5 many TRBV9 TGTGCCAGCAGCGTGGGAGGACAGCAAGGCCAGCCCCAGCATTTT CASSVGGQQGQPQHF
NA TRBJ1-2 NA TRBV2 TGTGCCAGCAGTGTGGTGAGGCAGGTTTATGGCTACACCTTC CASSVVRQVYGYTF
NA TRBJ1-5 NA TRBV24-1 TGTGCCAGCAGGACTAGCGGGGGCCCCAATCAGCCCCAGCATTTT CASRTSGGPNQPQHF
NA TRBJ1-3 many TRBV9 TGTGCCAGCAGCGTAGACGGCGCCAACTCTGGAAACACCATATATTTT CASSVDGANSGNTIYF
TRBD1 TRBJ1-2 many TRBV7-9 TGTGCCAGCAGCTTAGATACAGGGGGCGCCGGTTGGGGCTACACCTTC CASSLDTGGAGWGYTF
NA TRBJ1-2 NA TRBV10-3 TGTGCCAGCAGTTGGAGCAGGAGCTATGGCTACACCTTC CASSWSRSYGYTF
NA TRBJ1-3 NA TRBV29-1 TGCAGCGTTAGACAGGACAGACGGGATGGCTACACCATATATTTT CSVRQDRRDGYTIYF
NA TRBJ2-6 many TRBV14 TGTGCCAGCAGCCATCGTTCGTTCTCTGGGGCCAACGTCCTGACTTTC CASSHRSFSGANVLTF
TRBD1 TRBJ1-2 many TRBV7-9 TGTGCCAGCAGCTTGACAGGGAATTTCAACTATGGCTACACCTTC CASSLTGNFNYGYTF
NA TRBJ1-3 NA TRBV7-9 TGTGCCAGCAGCCCAAGCAGGGATTTCGCTGGAAACACCATATATTTT CASSPSRDFAGNTIYF
TRBD2 TRBJ2-2 NA TRBV7-9 TGTGCCAGCAGCTTGCGTCTAGCGGGAGGTACCGGGGAGCTGTTTTTT CASSLRLAGGTGELFF
NA TRBJ2-3 NA TRBV24-1 TGTGCCACCAGTCGCCCTTCGGGAGCGGCCCCCACAGATACGCAGTATTTT CATSRPSGAAPTDTQYF
NA TRBJ1-1 few TRBV20-1 TGCAGTGCTACAGAGTGGATGGGGAACACTGAAGCTTTCTTT CSATEWMGNTEAFF
NA TRBJ1-1 NA TRBV7-9 TGCGCCAGCAAGGAGGATCTAGGGGGAGGGATGAACACTGAAGCTTTCTTT CASKEDLGGGMNTEAFF
NA TRBJ1-2 many TRBV10-3 TGTGCCATCAGTGACATAGACGAGCTGGGTGGCTACACCTTC CAISDIDELGGYTF
TRBD2 TRBJ2-7 once TRBV9 TGTGCCAGCAGCTCGCCATCGGGGGGGGCCGAGCAGTACTTC CASSSPSGGAEQYF
NA TRBJ2-2 few TRBV25-1 TGTGCCAGCGGGGATAACACCGGGGAGCTGTTTTTT CASGDNTGELFF
NA TRBJ1-1 few TRBV6-5 TGTGCCAGCAGTTATTATGCCCGAAACACTGAAGCTTTCTTT CASSYYARNTEAFF
TRBD1 TRBJ2-7 few TRBV2 TGTGCCAGCAGTGAAGCGCTAGGACAGGGCGAGCAGTACTTC CASSEALGQGEQYF
NA TRBJ1-1 few TRBV25-1 TGTGCTAGGCAAGGGAACACTGAAGCTTTCTTT CARQGNTEAFF
TRBD1 TRBJ1-1 NA TRBV25-1 TGTGCCAGCAGTCCTATTGGACAGGGGAACACTGAAGCTTTCTTT CASSPIGQGNTEAFF
TRBD2 TRBJ2-5 NA TRBV24-1 TGTGCCACCAGTGGGGCTAGCGGGGGGGGTGAGGAGACCCAGTACTTC CATSGASGGGEETQYF